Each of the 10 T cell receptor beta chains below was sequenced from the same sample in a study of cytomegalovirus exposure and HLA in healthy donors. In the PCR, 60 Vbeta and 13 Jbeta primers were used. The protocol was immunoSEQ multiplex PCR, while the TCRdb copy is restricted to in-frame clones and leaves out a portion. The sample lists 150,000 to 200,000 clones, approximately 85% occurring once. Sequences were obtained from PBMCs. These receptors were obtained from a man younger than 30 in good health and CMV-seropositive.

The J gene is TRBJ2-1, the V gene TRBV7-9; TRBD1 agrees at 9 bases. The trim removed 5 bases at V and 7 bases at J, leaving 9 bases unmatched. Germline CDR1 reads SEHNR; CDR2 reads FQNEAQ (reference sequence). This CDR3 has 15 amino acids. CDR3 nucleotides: TGTGCCAGCAGCCCAGGGACAGGGAAGAGGAATGAGCAGTTCTTC. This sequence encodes CASSPGTGKRNEQFF.

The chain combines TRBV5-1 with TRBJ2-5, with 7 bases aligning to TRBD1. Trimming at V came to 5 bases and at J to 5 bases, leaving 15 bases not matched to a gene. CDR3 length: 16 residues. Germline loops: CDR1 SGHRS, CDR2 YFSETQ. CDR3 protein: CASSRTDRAGGETQYF. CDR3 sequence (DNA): TGCGCCAGCAGTCGAACTGACAGGGCTGGCGGGGAGACCCAGTACTTC. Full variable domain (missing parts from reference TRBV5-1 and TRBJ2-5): KAGVTQTPRYLIKTRGQQVTLSCSPISGHRSVSWYQQTPGQGLQFLFEYFSETQRNKGNFPGRFSGRQFSNSRSEMNVSTLELGDSALYLCASSRTDRAGGETQYFGPGTRLLVL.

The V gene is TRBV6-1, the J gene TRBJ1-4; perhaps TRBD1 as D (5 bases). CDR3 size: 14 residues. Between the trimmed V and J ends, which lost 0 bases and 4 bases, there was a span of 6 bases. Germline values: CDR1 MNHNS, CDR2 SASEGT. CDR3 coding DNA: TGTGCCAGCAGTGAAGCCGGGGGTAATGAAAAACTGTTTTTT. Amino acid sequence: CASSEAGGNEKLFF.

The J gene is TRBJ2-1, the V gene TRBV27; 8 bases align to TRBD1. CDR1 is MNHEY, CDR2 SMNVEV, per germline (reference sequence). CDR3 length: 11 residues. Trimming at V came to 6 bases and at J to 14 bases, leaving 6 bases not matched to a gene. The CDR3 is CASSTDRVEFF. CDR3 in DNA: TGTGCCAGCAGCACGGACAGGGTGGAGTTCTTC.

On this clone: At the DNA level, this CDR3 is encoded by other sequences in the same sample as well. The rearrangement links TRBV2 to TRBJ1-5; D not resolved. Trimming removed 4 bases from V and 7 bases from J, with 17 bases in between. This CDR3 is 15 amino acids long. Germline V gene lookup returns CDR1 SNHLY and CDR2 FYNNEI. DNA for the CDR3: TGTGCCAGCAGTGCCGTGACACAACGAAGGCAGCCCCAGCATTTT. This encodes CASSAVTQRRQPQHF.

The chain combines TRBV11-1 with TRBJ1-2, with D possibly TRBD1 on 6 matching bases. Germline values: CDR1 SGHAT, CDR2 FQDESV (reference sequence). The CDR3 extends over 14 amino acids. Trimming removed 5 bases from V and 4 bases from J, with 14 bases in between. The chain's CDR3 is CASSPAGELYGYTF. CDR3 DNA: TGTGCCAGCAGCCCTGCAGGGGAACTCTATGGCTACACCTTC.

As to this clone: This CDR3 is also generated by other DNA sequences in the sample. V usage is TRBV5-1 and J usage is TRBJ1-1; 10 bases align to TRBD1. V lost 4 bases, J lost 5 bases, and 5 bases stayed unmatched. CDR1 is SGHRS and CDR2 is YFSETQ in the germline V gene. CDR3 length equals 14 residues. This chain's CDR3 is CASSRDRGGTEAFF. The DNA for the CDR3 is TGCGCCAGCAGCCGGGACAGGGGAGGGACTGAAGCTTTCTTT.

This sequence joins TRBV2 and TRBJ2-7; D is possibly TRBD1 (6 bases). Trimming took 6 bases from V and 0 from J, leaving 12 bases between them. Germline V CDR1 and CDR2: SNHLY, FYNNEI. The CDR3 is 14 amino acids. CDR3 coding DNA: TGTGCCAGCAGCCGGACAGCCGACTCCTACGAGCAGTACTTC. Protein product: CASSRTADSYEQYF.

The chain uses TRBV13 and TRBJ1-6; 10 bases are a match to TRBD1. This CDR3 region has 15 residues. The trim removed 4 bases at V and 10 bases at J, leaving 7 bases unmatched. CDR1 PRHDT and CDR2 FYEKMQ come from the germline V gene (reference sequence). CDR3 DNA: TGTGCCAGCAGCTCCGGACAGGGGGTGGGATCACCCCTCCACTTT. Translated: CASSSGQGVGSPLHF.

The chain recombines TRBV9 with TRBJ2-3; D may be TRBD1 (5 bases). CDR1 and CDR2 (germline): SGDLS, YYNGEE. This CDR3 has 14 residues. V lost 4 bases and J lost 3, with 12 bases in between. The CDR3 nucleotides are TGTGCCAGCAGCCCCTGGGGCTCTACAGATACGCAGTATTTT. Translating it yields CASSPWGSTDTQYF.